This is a list of T cell receptor beta chains from one sample in a study of shared clonotypes between healthy human individuals. TCRdb's table, derived via immunoSEQ multiplex PCR, lists solely in-frame clones and lacks some. The data contain around 500,000 clones, around 80% of them singletons. The material sequenced was PBMCs. The receptor source for this set is a woman between 35 and 50 years old in good health. Some clones in this sample may be carry-over from other donors' samples. Each CDR3 is given with its conserved first and last residue. Fields, in order: D gene, clone size, V gene, J gene, CDR3 DNA, CDR3 protein. The D gene is left open where the match is weak. Part of the rows lack a size; the others show once, few, many or a class for expanded clones.

>NA|NA|TRBV11-3|TRBJ2-1
TGTGCCAGCAGCTTAGTAGCCGGGGGCTTCAATGAGCAGTTCTTC
CASSLVAGGFNEQFF
>TRBD2|NA|TRBV4-1|TRBJ2-7
TGCGCCAGCAGCCAAGAATCGGCTAGCGGGAGGTTTTCCTACGAGCAGTACTTC
CASSQESASGRFSYEQYF
>NA|NA|TRBV28|TRBJ2-2
TGTGCCAGCAGTTTCTCAAGACCTACCGGGGAGCTGTTTTTT
CASSFSRPTGELFF
>TRBD1|NA|TRBV7-6|TRBJ2-7
TGTGCCAGCAGCAAGACAGGGTCCTACGAGCAGTACTTC
CASSKTGSYEQYF
>NA|once|TRBV19|TRBJ2-2
TGTGCCAGTAGTATACGTGGCGGGTATATCGGGGAGCTGTTTTTT
CASSIRGGYIGELFF
>NA|NA|TRBV12-2|TRBJ1-1
TGTGCAAGTCGCCCCCGGCGGGACAAACAGGGCACTGAAGCTTTCTTT
CASRPRRDKQGTEAFF
>TRBD1|NA|TRBV30|TRBJ1-6
TGTGCCTGGAGCCTGGGACAGAGTGGATCACCCCTCCACTTT
CAWSLGQSGSPLHF
>NA|once|TRBV6-6|TRBJ1-2
TGTGCCAGCAGTTACTCGTCACAGGGTCCTAACTATGGCTACACCTTC
CASSYSSQGPNYGYTF
>NA|NA|TRBV9|TRBJ2-2
TGTGCCAGCAGCCCGCGGCCCAGGAACACCGGGGAGCTGTTTTTT
CASSPRPRNTGELFF
>TRBD1|NA|TRBV11-1|TRBJ2-5
TGTGCCAGCAGCCGGGACAGAACAAAAGAGACCCAGTACTTC
CASSRDRTKETQYF
>TRBD2|few|TRBV9|TRBJ2-7
TGTGCCAGCAGCGTAGATAGGATAGCGGGCCCGTACGAGCAGTACTTC
CASSVDRIAGPYEQYF
>NA|NA|TRBV5-1|TRBJ2-7
TGCGCCAGCAGCTTGGGCCCGGACGTCAGCTCCTACGAGCAGTACTTC
CASSLGPDVSSYEQYF
>TRBD2|NA|TRBV19|TRBJ2-7
TGTGCCAGTAGTTCACTAGCGGGAGGTTCCTACGAGCAGTACTTC
CASSSLAGGSYEQYF
>NA|NA|TRBV19|TRBJ2-2
TGTGCCAGTAGTTTCCGAGACAGCTTAATCACCGGGGAGCTGTTTTTT
CASSFRDSLITGELFF
>NA|NA|TRBV9|TRBJ2-1
TGTGCCAGCAGCGTAGACCATGAGCAGTTCTTC
CASSVDHEQFF
>NA|NA|TRBV28|TRBJ1-2
TGTGCCACCATGACGGAGCTATATGGCTACACCTTC
CATMTELYGYTF
>NA|NA|TRBV6-1|TRBJ2-3
TGTGCCAGCAGGACGGGGACGGGCACAGATACGCAGTATTTT
CASRTGTGTDTQYF
>NA|few|TRBV9|TRBJ1-3
TGTGCCAGCAGCGTTACACAGAGCTCTGGAAACACCATATATTTT
CASSVTQSSGNTIYF